What follows describes a single T cell receptor beta chain. Germline V lookup: CDR1 MNHNY, CDR2 SVGAGI (reference sequence). The CDR3 covers 16 residues. V gave up 5 bases and J gave up 4 bases; unmatched junction bases: 5. These data are taken from a study of blood T cell repertoires in COVID-19. Study context: PBMCs, B-cell-depleted T cells, or T cells provided the cDNA or gDNA that made up the material.

Here immunoSEQ multiplex PCR was the method, and the copy in TCRdb shows in-frame clones only, minus some. Of nearly 300,000 clones listed, 70% to 90% were seen once; the top ten hold roughly 6.9%. The chain employs TRBV6-6 and TRBJ2-2, with TRBD2 matching over 12 bases. The specimen sequenced was peripheral blood. The source of this sequence is a woman in her thirties who had recovered from COVID-19. The CDR3 region has the DNA TGTGCCAGCAGTCCCGGACTAGCGGGGTTCACCGGGGAGCTGTTTTTT. It encodes CASSPGLAGFTGELFF.